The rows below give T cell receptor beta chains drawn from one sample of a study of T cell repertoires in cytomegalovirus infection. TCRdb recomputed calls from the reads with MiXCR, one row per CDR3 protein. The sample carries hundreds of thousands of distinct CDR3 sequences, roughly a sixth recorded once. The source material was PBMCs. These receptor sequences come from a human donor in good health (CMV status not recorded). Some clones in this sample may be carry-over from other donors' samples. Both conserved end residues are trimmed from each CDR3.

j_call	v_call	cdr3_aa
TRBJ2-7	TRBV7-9	ASSLDSSSYEQY
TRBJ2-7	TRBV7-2	ASSLEGSGFRGYEQY
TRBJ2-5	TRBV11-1	ASSLTGAIQETQY
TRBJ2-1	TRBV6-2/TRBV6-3	ASSYKARDRLDNEQF
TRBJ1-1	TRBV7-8	ASAHPTGQGMNTEAF
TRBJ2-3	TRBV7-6	ASSPSRGADTQY
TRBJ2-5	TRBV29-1	SAKRGQETQY
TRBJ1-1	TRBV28	ASSWTGGTEAF
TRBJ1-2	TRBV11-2	ASSDLQGTQDGYT
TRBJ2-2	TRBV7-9	ASSLLAVNTGELF
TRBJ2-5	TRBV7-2	ASSLVGPEGTQY
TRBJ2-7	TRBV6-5	ASSYSAPSGGARSYEQY
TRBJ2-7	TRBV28	ASSLFGPGLARSYEQY
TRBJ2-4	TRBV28	ASDTGGNVY
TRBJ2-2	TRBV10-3	AINGGDNAGELF
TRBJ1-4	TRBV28	ASSLYTAGEKLF
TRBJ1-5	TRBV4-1	ASSWGVNQPQH
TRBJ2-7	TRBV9	ASSVGVTRTYEQY
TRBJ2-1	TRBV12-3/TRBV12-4	ASSFPQGVQF
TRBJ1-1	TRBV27	ASKGVDTEAF
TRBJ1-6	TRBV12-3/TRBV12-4	ASSLRGQGSNSPLH
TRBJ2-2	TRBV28	ASSPEGELF
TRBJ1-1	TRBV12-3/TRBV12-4	ASSYTLSLNTEAF
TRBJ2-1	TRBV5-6	ASTYSNEQF
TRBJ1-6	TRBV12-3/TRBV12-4	ASRRGGFSPLH
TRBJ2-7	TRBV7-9	ASSPPWSGHSYEQY
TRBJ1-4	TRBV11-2	ASSAGLANEKLF
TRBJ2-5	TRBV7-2	ASSLESVGPETQY
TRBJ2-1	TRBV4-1	ASSQDRVNNEQF
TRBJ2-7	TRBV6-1	ASSVPIGDHPYEQY
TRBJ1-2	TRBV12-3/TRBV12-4	ASSFDYGYT
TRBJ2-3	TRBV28	ASSPIAGGGRDTQY
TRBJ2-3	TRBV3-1	ASRSGATDTQY
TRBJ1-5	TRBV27	ASGRVNQPQH
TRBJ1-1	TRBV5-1	ASSLGTMNTEAF
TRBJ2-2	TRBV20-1	SARGGLLNTGELF
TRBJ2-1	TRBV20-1	SATRGGGMNEQF
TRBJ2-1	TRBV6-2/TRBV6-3	ASSYSGFPYNEQF
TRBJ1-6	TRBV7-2	ASSLVGLPNSPLH
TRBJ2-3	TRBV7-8	ASSHPTGGTDTQY
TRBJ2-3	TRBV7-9	ASSQGLAGGMADTQY
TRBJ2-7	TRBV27	ASSTGLSIPGYEQY
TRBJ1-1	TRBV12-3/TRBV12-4	ASSLSQGSAF
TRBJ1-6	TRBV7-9	ASAREYVPSPLH
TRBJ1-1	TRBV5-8	ASSSPRTNTEAF